These T cell receptor beta chains were read from a single sample in a study of blood T cell repertoires in COVID-19. This table comes from immunoSEQ multiplex PCR, and its TCRdb copy is limited to in-frame clones, with some not included. The table lists just under 55,000 clones, 90% of them singletons. Sequencing was done on a sample of peripheral blood. These receptors were obtained from a man aged 50 or older with acute or convalescent COVID-19. Each CDR3 is given with its conserved first and last residue. The D gene is left open where the match is weak. Expanded clones get a size class; other rows say once, few or many, or leave the size out.

V gene	J gene	clone size	D gene	CDR3 DNA	CDR3 protein
TRBV7-6	TRBJ2-5	-	-	TGTGCCAGCAGCCTCCGTCCCGGACGGGCCGGGGGAGAGACCCAGTACTTC	CASSLRPGRAGGETQYF
TRBV3-1/TRBV3-2	TRBJ2-3	-	-	TGTGCCCGTGCTACGGGTCTAGCCCCAGATACGCAGTATTTT	CARATGLAPDTQYF
TRBV11-2	TRBJ2-6	-	-	TGTGCCAGCATCCCAGCTGGGGCCAACGTCCTGACTTTC	CASIPAGANVLTF
TRBV11-2	TRBJ2-7	-	TRBD2	TGTGCCAGCAGCCCAGGACTAGCGGGAGCCTACGAGCAGTACTTC	CASSPGLAGAYEQYF
TRBV10-2	TRBJ2-7	-	TRBD1	TGCGCCAGCAGACCCGGGACAGGGACCCTAAACGGCTACGAGCAGTACTTC	CASRPGTGTLNGYEQYF
TRBV7-8	TRBJ2-7	-	TRBD1	TGTGCCAGCAGCTCGGACAGGGGGCGGTCCGAGCAGTACTTC	CASSSDRGRSEQYF
TRBV15	TRBJ2-3	-	TRBD1	TGTGCCACCCAACAGGGGGTGGTAGATACGCAGTATTTT	CATQQGVVDTQYF
TRBV19	TRBJ1-1	-	-	TGTGCCAGTAGTATAGATTTTCGGGATACTGAAGCTTTCTTT	CASSIDFRDTEAFF
TRBV7-2	TRBJ1-4	-	TRBD1	TGTGCCAGCAGCTTAGCCGCGACAGGGCGGGGTGAAAAACTGTTTTTT	CASSLAATGRGEKLFF
TRBV11-2	TRBJ1-2	-	-	TGTGCCAGCAGCTTAGGACAGCCATTTGGCTACACCTTC	CASSLGQPFGYTF
TRBV5-1	TRBJ2-7	-	-	TGCGCCAGCAGCTTGTTGACAGGAACCTACGAGCAGTACTTC	CASSLLTGTYEQYF
TRBV6-5	TRBJ2-3	-	TRBD1	TGTGCCAGCAGACAGGGGGCAACAGATACGCAGTATTTT	CASRQGATDTQYF
TRBV7-2	TRBJ1-1	-	-	TGTGCCAGCAGCTTAGAACAGGGTCGTACTGAAGCTTTCTTT	CASSLEQGRTEAFF
TRBV20-1	TRBJ2-7	-	-	TGCAGTGCTAGATTCGGCTACGAGCAGTACTTC	CSARFGYEQYF
TRBV3-1/TRBV3-2	TRBJ2-5	-	TRBD2	TGTGCCAGCAGGGCTAGCGGGAAAGAGGAGACCCAGTACTTC	CASRASGKEETQYF
TRBV5-1	TRBJ1-2	-	-	TGCGCCAGCAGCCTAGGGGGAACCGCGGGCTACACCTTC	CASSLGGTAGYTF
TRBV7-8	TRBJ2-7	-	TRBD2	TGTGCCAGCAGCTCCGGGACTAGCGGATTGGGAGGGTACTTC	CASSSGTSGLGGYF
TRBV19	TRBJ1-4	-	TRBD1	TGTGCCAGTAGTAAGGGGGCGTATGAAAAACTGTTTTTT	CASSKGAYEKLFF
TRBV5-1	TRBJ1-5	once	-	TGCGCCAGCAGCTTGGACCAGGGGAATCAGCCCCAGCATTTT	CASSLDQGNQPQHF
TRBV5-1	TRBJ2-5	-	TRBD2	TGCGCCAGCAGCTTCAGCGGGAGTCTCCAAGAGACCCAGTACTTC	CASSFSGSLQETQYF
TRBV6-6	TRBJ2-7	-	-	TGTGCCAGCGGACTTCCGGGACAACACTACGAGCAGTACTTC	CASGLPGQHYEQYF
TRBV6-5	TRBJ1-1	-	-	TGTGCCAGCAGTTACTCGAGAGGTTCGGGTGAAGCTTTCTTT	CASSYSRGSGEAFF
TRBV24-1	TRBJ2-4	once	-	TGTGCCACCAGCGACACCAGGGAAGCCAAAAACATTCAGTACTTC	CATSDTREAKNIQYF
TRBV23-1	TRBJ1-5	-	-	TGCGCCAGCAGTCATACAGGGAGTCGGGCGGCCAATCAGCCCCAGCATTTT	CASSHTGSRAANQPQHF
TRBV6-2/TRBV6-3	TRBJ1-1	-	-	TGTGCCAGCAGTTACTCGATAAGGGACTCTTTCATGAACACTGAAGCTTTCTTT	CASSYSIRDSFMNTEAFF
TRBV7-9	TRBJ2-5	-	TRBD2	TGTGCCAGCAGCTTACGTACAGCGGGAGTATCAGAGACCCAGTACTTC	CASSLRTAGVSETQYF
TRBV18	TRBJ2-4	-	TRBD1	TGTGCCAGCTCCCTCAAGACAGGGGAGCTAAACATTCAGTACTTC	CASSLKTGELNIQYF
TRBV7-8	TRBJ1-2	-	-	TGTGCCAGCAGCGCCAGGATTTTAAACAGGGAAGTAGGCTACACCTTC	CASSARILNREVGYTF
TRBV19	TRBJ2-3	-	-	TGTGCCAGTAGTATTCGCTACCGAAGCCTTTACACAGATACGCAGTATTTT	CASSIRYRSLYTDTQYF
TRBV11-2	TRBJ1-3	once	-	TGTGCCAGCAGCTTACCAGGAAACACCATATATTTT	CASSLPGNTIYF
TRBV27	TRBJ2-7	-	TRBD1	TGTGCCAGCAGTTTGAGGAGGGACAGGGGGTACGAGCAGTACTTC	CASSLRRDRGYEQYF
TRBV28	TRBJ1-5	-	-	TGTGCCAGCAGTTTCCCCGGGTCCCTGGCAAATCAGCCCCAGCATTTT	CASSFPGSLANQPQHF
TRBV19	TRBJ1-5	-	TRBD1	TGTGCCAGTAGCGCCCCGGGACAGCCAAATCAGCCCCAGCATTTT	CASSAPGQPNQPQHF
TRBV19	TRBJ1-1	-	TRBD1	TGTGCCAGTAGTATAACAGGGGTATCGAACACTGAAGCTTTCTTT	CASSITGVSNTEAFF
TRBV27	TRBJ2-1	-	TRBD2	TGTGCCAGCAGTCCGGGACTAGGCTACAATGAGCAGTTCTTC	CASSPGLGYNEQFF
TRBV6-5	TRBJ1-2	-	-	TGTGCCATACAGGGATTCTATGGCTACACCTTC	CAIQGFYGYTF
TRBV19	TRBJ1-2	-	-	TGTGCCAGTAGTCCCGGGACACAAGCTAACTATGGCTACACCTTC	CASSPGTQANYGYTF
TRBV28	TRBJ1-6	-	TRBD1	TGTGCCAGCAACAGCCGGGACAGGGCTAATTCACCCCTCCACTTT	CASNSRDRANSPLHF
TRBV27	TRBJ1-5	-	-	TGTGCCAGCAGTCCCTACTATGACAGTTACAATCAGCCCCAGCATTTT	CASSPYYDSYNQPQHF
TRBV10-2	TRBJ2-5	-	TRBD2	TGCGCCGCCAGCGGGAGGGCCGGGGAGACCCAGTACTTC	CAASGRAGETQYF
TRBV5-1	TRBJ2-7	once	TRBD2	TGCGCCAGCAGCTCGACTAGCGGGAGTTACGAGCAGTACTTC	CASSSTSGSYEQYF